These 16 T cell receptor beta chains were sequenced from one sample in a study of blood T cell repertoires in COVID-19. Only in-frame clones appear in the TCRdb table, and some are missing; sequencing was by immunoSEQ multiplex PCR. The data show 70,000 to 90,000 clones, 85% seen once. Sequencing was performed on peripheral blood. The receptors stem from a man between 60 and 75 years old with acute or convalescent COVID-19.

V usage is TRBV18 and J usage is TRBJ2-7; the match to TRBD1 covers 10 bases. V shed 6 bases and J 3 bases; nucleotides not matched to a gene: 5. This CDR3 contains 14 residues. From germline, CDR1 is KGHSH and CDR2 LQKENI. The CDR3 sequence is CASSPGQGIYEQYF. The DNA for the CDR3 is TGTGCCAGCTCTCCGGGACAGGGGATCTACGAGCAGTACTTC.

V and J are TRBV2 and TRBJ1-3; tentatively, D is TRBD1 (6 bases). The ends were cut back, 10 bases at V and 0 bases at J, with 22 bases in the middle. Per the germline V gene, CDR1 is SNHLY and CDR2 is FYNNEI. CDR3 length: 17 residues. The CDR3 reads CAKQGLRDLSSGNTIYF. For the CDR3, the DNA is TGTGCCAAGCAGGGGCTTAGGGACCTCAGCTCTGGAAACACCATATATTTT.

V gene TRBV5-8 combines with J gene TRBJ1-1; D unresolved. The germline gives CDR1 SGHTS, CDR2 YDEGEE. V dropped 4 bases and J dropped 4 bases, with 17 bases sitting between them. The CDR3 length is 15 residues. The CDR3 region has the DNA TGTGCCAGCAGCGCGAATTTTGCGGGTGTCACTGAAGCTTTCTTT. This gives the protein CASSANFAGVTEAFF.

This chain uses TRBV10-3 with TRBJ1-2, with D uncertain. Germline CDR1 is ENHRY and CDR2 is SYGVKD. The CDR3 sequence is 12 residues long. With 5 bases removed from V and 8 bases from J, the gap between germline ends came to 12 bases. The CDR3 here is CAISSPGEGYTF. The CDR3 DNA is TGTGCCATCAGTAGCCCCGGGGAAGGCTACACCTTC.

This chain joins TRBV4-2 and TRBJ2-2; TRBD2 aligns across 9 bases. Germline V lookup: CDR1 LGHNA, CDR2 YNFKEQ. The CDR3 consists of 14 residues. Trimming took 5 bases from V and 6 from J; bases not matched to a gene: 4. The DNA of the CDR3 is TGTGCCAGCAGCTTGCGGGAGGGCGCCGGGGAGCTGTTTTTT. This translates into CASSLREGAGELFF.

The J gene is TRBJ2-2, the V gene TRBV6-5; weak D call: TRBD2 (5 bases). V lost 0 bases to trimming and J lost 0 bases, with 5 bases between them. The CDR3 covers 15 residues. Germline assignment: CDR1 MNHEY and CDR2 SVGAGI. Here the CDR3 reads CASSYSRANTGELFF. CDR3 DNA: TGTGCCAGCAGTTACTCGAGGGCGAACACCGGGGAGCTGTTTTTT.

V gene TRBV24-1 combines with J gene TRBJ2-2; D is unclear. Germline loops: CDR1 KGHDR, CDR2 SFDVKD. V was clipped by 4 bases and J by 5 bases, with 7 bases between them. CDR3 length equals 13 residues. The CDR3 region is CATSDFKTGELFF. The CDR3 DNA sequence: TGTGCCACCAGTGACTTTAAAACCGGGGAGCTGTTTTTT.

Notes on this clone: At one of its ends the junction is not consistent with the germline gene, which may arise from a read error. V usage is TRBV6-5 and J usage is TRBJ1-1, with D perhaps matching TRBD1 (6 bases). Germline CDR1 and CDR2: MNHEY and SVGAGI. CDR3 length: 11 residues. CDR3 coding DNA: TGTGCCAGCAGCCGGGACACCGAAGCTTTCTTT. Translation gives CASSRDTEAFF.

V gene TRBV5-1 combines with J gene TRBJ2-7, with TRBD1 identical over 7 bases. The CDR3 sequence is 16 residues long. The V and J ends lost 0 bases and 5 bases, in that order; junction bases with no gene match: 11. Germline CDR1 reads SGHRS; CDR2 reads YFSETQ. This CDR3 is CASSLERGLTGHEQYF. The CDR3 nucleotides read TGCGCCAGCAGCTTGGAAAGGGGGCTAACGGGCCACGAGCAGTACTTC.

About this clone: One end of the junction is discordant with germline, which a read error may explain. The rearrangement links TRBV6-2 or TRBV6-3 to TRBJ1-1; D is undetermined. CDR3 length: 12 residues. Germline loops: CDR1 MNHEY, CDR2 SVGEGT. The CDR3 is CASSYSKVAGVF. In DNA, the CDR3 is TGTGCCAGCAGTTACTCGAAGGTGGCCGGGGTCTTT.

V and J are TRBV5-4 and TRBJ1-2; 7 bases match TRBD1. Germline V CDR1 and CDR2: SGHNT, YYREEE (reference sequence). The CDR3 spans 14 residues. J lost 2 bases, V lost 1 base, and 2 bases had no gene match. CDR3: CASSLRQGNYGYTF. CDR3 coding DNA: TGTGCCAGCAGCTTGCGACAGGGCAACTATGGCTACACCTTC.

The chain couples TRBV9 to TRBJ2-7; 14 bases line up with TRBD2. Germline loops: CDR1 SGDLS, CDR2 YYNGEE. Trimming cost V 4 bases and J 0 bases; bases outside gene matches: 6. This CDR3 has 17 amino acids. The chain's CDR3 is CASSKGTSGGFSYEQYF. In DNA form, the CDR3 reads TGTGCCAGCAGCAAAGGGACTAGCGGGGGTTTCTCCTACGAGCAGTACTTC.

The gene calls are TRBV2 and TRBJ2-1, with 12 bases matching TRBD2. Germline lookup yields CDR1 SNHLY and CDR2 FYNNEI. Losses at the gene ends were 8 bases for V and 5 bases for J; bases not matched to a gene: 4. The length of the CDR3 is 14 residues. The CDR3 sequence is CASRLAGVHNEQFF. CDR3 DNA: TGTGCCAGCCGACTAGCGGGAGTACACAATGAGCAGTTCTTC.

The chain couples TRBV30 to TRBJ1-1; D is ambiguous. The germline V and J ends were trimmed by 2 bases and 2 bases, with 9 bases remaining between them. Germline V gene lookup returns CDR1 GTSNPN and CDR2 SVGIG (reference sequence). This CDR3 spans 13 amino acids. CDR3 DNA: TGTGCCTGGAGTAAACGGACTAACACTGAAGCTTTCTTT. Its protein product is CAWSKRTNTEAFF.

V and J are TRBV7-8 and TRBJ2-7; D may be TRBD2 (5 bases). V lost 3 bases and J 0 bases, leaving 15 bases between the germline ends. Per germline, CDR1 SGHVS and CDR2 FQNEAQ. This CDR3 is built from 16 residues. DNA for the CDR3: TGTGCCAGCAGCTTGGTCATAGCGCAAAGCTCCTACGAGCAGTACTTC. Protein: CASSLVIAQSSYEQYF.

The gene calls are TRBV30 and TRBJ1-1; 7 nucleotides line up with TRBD1. J gave up 6 bases and V 0 bases, and 7 bases lay outside the gene matches. This CDR3 comprises 14 residues. The germline V gene has CDR1 GTSNPN and CDR2 SVGIG (reference sequence). The CDR3 DNA reads TGTGCCTGGAGTGTAGGGAACAGGGGTCCTGAAGCTTTCTTT. Translated: CAWSVGNRGPEAFF.